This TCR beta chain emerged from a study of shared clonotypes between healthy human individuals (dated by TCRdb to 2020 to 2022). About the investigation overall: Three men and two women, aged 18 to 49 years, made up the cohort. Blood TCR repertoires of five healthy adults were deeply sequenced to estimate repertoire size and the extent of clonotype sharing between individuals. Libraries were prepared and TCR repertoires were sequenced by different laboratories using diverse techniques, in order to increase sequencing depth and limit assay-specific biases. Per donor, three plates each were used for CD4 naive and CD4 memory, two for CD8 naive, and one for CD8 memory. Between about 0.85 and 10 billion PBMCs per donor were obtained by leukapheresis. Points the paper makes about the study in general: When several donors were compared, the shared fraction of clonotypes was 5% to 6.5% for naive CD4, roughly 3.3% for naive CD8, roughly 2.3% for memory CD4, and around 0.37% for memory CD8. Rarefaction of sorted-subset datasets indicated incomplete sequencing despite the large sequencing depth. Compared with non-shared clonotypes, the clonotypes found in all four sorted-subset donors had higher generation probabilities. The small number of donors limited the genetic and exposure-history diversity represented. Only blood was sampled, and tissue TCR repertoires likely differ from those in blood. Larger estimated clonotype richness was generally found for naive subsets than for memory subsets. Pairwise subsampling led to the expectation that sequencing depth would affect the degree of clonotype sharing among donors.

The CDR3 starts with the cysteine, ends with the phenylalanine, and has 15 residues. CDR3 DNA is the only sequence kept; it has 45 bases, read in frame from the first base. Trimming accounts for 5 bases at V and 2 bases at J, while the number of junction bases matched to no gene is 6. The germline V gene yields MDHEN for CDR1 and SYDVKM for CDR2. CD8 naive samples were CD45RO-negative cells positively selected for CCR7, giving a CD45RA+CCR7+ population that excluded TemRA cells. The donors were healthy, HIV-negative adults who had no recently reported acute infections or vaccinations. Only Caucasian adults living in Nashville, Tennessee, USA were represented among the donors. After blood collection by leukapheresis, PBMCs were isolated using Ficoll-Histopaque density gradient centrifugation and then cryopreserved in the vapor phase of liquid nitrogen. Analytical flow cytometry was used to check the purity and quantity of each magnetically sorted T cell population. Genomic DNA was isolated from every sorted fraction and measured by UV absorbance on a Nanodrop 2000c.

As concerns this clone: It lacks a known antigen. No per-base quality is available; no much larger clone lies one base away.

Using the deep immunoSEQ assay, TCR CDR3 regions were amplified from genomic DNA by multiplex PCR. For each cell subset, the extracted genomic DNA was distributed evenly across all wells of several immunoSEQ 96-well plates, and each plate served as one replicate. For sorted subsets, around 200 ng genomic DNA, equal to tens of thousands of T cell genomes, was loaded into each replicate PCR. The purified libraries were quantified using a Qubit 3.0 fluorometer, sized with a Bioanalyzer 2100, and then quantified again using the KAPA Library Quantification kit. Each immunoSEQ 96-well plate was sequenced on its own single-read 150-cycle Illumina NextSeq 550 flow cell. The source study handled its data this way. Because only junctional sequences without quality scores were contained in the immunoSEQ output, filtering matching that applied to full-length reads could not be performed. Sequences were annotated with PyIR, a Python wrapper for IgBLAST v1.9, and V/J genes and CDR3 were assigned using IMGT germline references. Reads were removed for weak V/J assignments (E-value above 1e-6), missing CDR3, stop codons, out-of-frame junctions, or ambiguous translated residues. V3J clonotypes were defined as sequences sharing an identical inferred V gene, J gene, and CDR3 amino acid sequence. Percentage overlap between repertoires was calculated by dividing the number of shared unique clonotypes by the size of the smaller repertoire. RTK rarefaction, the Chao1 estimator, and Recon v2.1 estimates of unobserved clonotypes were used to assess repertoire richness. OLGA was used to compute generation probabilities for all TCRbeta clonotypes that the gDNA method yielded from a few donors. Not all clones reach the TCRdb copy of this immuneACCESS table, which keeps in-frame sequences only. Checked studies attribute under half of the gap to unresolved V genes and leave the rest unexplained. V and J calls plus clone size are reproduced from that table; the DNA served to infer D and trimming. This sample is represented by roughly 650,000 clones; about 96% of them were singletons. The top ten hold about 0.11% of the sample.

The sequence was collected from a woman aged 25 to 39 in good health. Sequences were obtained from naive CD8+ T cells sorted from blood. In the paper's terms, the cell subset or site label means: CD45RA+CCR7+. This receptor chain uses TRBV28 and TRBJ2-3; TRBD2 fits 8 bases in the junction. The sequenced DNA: TGTGCCAGCAGTATAACTAGCGGAACCACAGATACGCAGTATTTT. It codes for CASSITSGTTDTQYF.